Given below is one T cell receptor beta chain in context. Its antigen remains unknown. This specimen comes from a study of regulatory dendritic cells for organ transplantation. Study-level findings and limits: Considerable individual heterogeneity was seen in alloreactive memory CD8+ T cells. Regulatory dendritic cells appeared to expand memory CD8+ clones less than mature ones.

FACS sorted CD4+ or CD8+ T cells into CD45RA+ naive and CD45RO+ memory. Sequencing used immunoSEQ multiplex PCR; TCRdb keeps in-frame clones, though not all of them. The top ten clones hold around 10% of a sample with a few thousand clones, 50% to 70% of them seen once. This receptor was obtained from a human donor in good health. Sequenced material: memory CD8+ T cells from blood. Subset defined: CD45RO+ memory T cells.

The CDR3 protein is CASSERLSGGLEETQYF. CDR3 DNA: TGTGCCAGCAGCGAAAGGTTAAGCGGGGGGCTTGAAGAGACCCAGTACTTC. The rearrangement uses TRBV4-2 and TRBJ2-5; 9 bases match TRBD2. Trimming took 5 bases from V and 3 from J; bases not matched to a gene: 13. Germline V lookup: CDR1 LGHNA, CDR2 YNFKEQ. The CDR3 is 17 amino acids.